Listed here are 12 T cell receptor beta chains from one sample, sequenced in a study of blood T cell repertoires in COVID-19. Repertoires were generated with immunoSEQ multiplex PCR, while TCRdb's copy carries only in-frame clones and drops some. The sample lists about 300,000 clones; 70% to 90% were seen once. Sequencing used PBMCs or T cells enriched from blood (not recorded which). Every receptor here comes from a young man who had recovered from COVID-19.

This sequence joins TRBV7-8 and TRBJ1-5; D might be TRBD1 (6 bases). The V end lost 1 base, the J end lost 0 bases, and 13 bases lay between the germline ends. Germline lookup yields CDR1 SGHVS and CDR2 FQNEAQ. The CDR3 is 17 residues long. DNA for the CDR3: TGTGCCAGCAGCTTAGGCCGGACAGCCTATAGCAATCAGCCCCAGCATTTT. Protein sequence: CASSLGRTAYSNQPQHF.

The chain couples TRBV27 to TRBJ1-1; D possibly corresponds to TRBD1 (6 bases). Germline V CDR1 and CDR2: MNHEY, SMNVEV (reference sequence). CDR3 length: 12 residues. V was clipped by 10 bases and J by 13 bases, with 22 bases between them. CDR3 DNA: TGTGCCACCCTCCCCGGCGGACAGTCGGTTTTCTTT. It is translated as CATLPGGQSVFF.

The chain has TRBV5-6 and TRBJ1-2; D is uncertain. Trimming cost V 0 bases and J 1 base, with 10 bases left between them. CDR3 length: 15 residues. In germline, CDR1 is SGHDT, CDR2 YYEEEE. The chain's CDR3 is CASSLDPRSNYGYTF. The CDR3 DNA sequence: TGTGCCAGCAGCTTGGACCCGCGGAGTAACTATGGCTACACCTTC. Full variable domain (missing parts from reference TRBV5-6 and TRBJ1-2): DAGVTQSPTHLIKTRGQQVTLRCSPKSGHDTVSWYQQALGQGPQFIFQYYEEEERQRGNFPDRFSGHQFPNYSSELNVNALLLGDSALYLCASSLDPRSNYGYTFGSGTRLTVV.

The chain links TRBV14 to TRBJ1-1; 7 bases align to TRBD1. Germline loops: CDR1 SGHDN, CDR2 FVKESK. The CDR3 is 13 residues long. Trimming at V came to 4 bases and at J to 7 bases, leaving 6 bases not matched to a gene. Written as DNA, the CDR3 is TGTGCCAGCAGCCGCAGGGGGGCCGGTGAAGCTTTCTTT. Translating it yields CASSRRGAGEAFF.

This clone was detected only once. V is TRBV5-6 and J is TRBJ1-4; weak D call: TRBD1 (6 bases). The CDR3 is 15 amino acids. Per germline, CDR1 SGHDT and CDR2 YYEEEE. The V gene lost 6 bases and the J gene lost 6 bases, with 18 bases spanning the gap. As DNA, the CDR3 is TGTGCCAGCACTTGGGGGGGCAGGGAGGATGAAAAACTGTTTTTT. Translation gives CASTWGGREDEKLFF.

The chain combines TRBV7-8 with TRBJ1-1; D not resolved. CDR3 length: 14 residues. Trimming took off 8 bases at V and 0 bases at J, with 13 bases between the two ends. Per germline, CDR1 SGHVS and CDR2 FQNEAQ. The CDR3 protein is CASLERVMNTEAFF. As DNA, the CDR3 is TGTGCCAGCTTAGAGAGGGTAATGAACACTGAAGCTTTCTTT.

This sequence joins TRBV5-1 and TRBJ1-2; 8 bases align to TRBD1. The germline V gene has CDR1 SGHRS and CDR2 YFSETQ. J gave up 5 bases and V 0 bases, and 6 bases lay outside the gene matches. The CDR3 totals 15 residues. The CDR3 loop reads CASSLEWTGTYGYTF. In DNA, the CDR3 is TGCGCCAGCAGCTTGGAGTGGACAGGGACATATGGCTACACCTTC.

The rearrangement links TRBV4-3 to TRBJ1-5; 10 bases line up with TRBD1. V was clipped by 4 bases and J by 7 bases; unmatched bases: 7. This CDR3 is built from 15 residues. Germline V gene sequence: CDR1 LGHNA, CDR2 YSLEER. The CDR3 sequence: CASSPRTGGSQPQHF. The CDR3 DNA reads TGCGCCAGCAGCCCTAGGACAGGGGGTTCGCAGCCCCAGCATTTT.

This chain connects TRBV2 to TRBJ1-1; 8 bases fit TRBD1. The CDR3 is 13 residues long. Trimming cost V 4 bases and J 4 bases; bases outside gene matches: 2. The germline CDR1 and CDR2 sequences are SNHLY and FYNNEI. The CDR3 here is CASSATGGTEAFF. The CDR3 region has the DNA TGTGCCAGCAGTGCCACAGGGGGCACTGAAGCTTTCTTT.

The chain is built from TRBV5-5 and TRBJ2-5, with a weak D call TRBD2 (7 bases). This CDR3 spans 13 amino acids. The germline CDR1 and CDR2 sequences are SGHKS and YYEKEE (reference sequence). V dropped 5 bases and J dropped 4 bases, with 12 bases sitting between them. This CDR3 reads CASSRGALETQYF. The CDR3 DNA reads as TGTGCCAGCAGTCGGGGGGCCTTAGAGACCCAGTACTTC.

The V gene is TRBV7-3, the J gene TRBJ2-7, with TRBD2 identical over 10 bases. The CDR3 loop spans 15 amino acids. Germline loops: CDR1 SGHTA, CDR2 FQGTGA. V was pared by 5 bases and J by 3 bases, with 7 bases of the junction left unmatched. CDR3 coding DNA: TGTGCCAGCAGCCGGGGACTAGCGAAAAACTACGAGCAGTACTTC. Protein sequence: CASSRGLAKNYEQYF.

V usage is TRBV27 and J usage is TRBJ1-3; D gene ambiguous. From germline, CDR1 is MNHEY and CDR2 SMNVEV (reference sequence). The CDR3 runs to 11 residues. The V end lost 4 bases, the J end lost 4 bases, and 2 bases lay between the germline ends. CDR3 DNA sequence: TGTGCCAGCAGTTCAGGAAACACCATATATTTT. This translates into CASSSGNTIYF.